The entry below gives a single TCR beta chain sequence along with its context. Its cognate antigen is unknown. Caucasian adults living in Nashville, Tennessee, provided all samples. Both subsets, CD45RA+ naive and CD45RA-negative memory, were split from the CD4+ cells. Trimming stripped 3 bases from V and 4 bases from J, with 14 bases between. Germline loops: CDR1 SQVTM, CDR2 ANQGSEA. The CDR3 has 14 residues. Authors' methods: Filtering differed, since immunoSEQ gave only junction sequences and no quality scores. Method: immunoSEQ multiplex PCR; TCRdb's copy keeps in-frame clones and lacks some. V and J calls plus clone size are reproduced from that table; the DNA served to infer D and trimming. The sample has some 2,000,000 clones, 95% seen once. This sample is part of a study of shared clonotypes between healthy human individuals. Study-level points and caveats: A generally larger estimated richness was seen in naive subsets than in memory subsets.

The sequencing sample was made of naive CD4+ T cells sorted from blood. Subset reported: CD45RA+ positively selected. This TCR was recovered from a young man in good health. The rearrangement joins TRBV29-1 to TRBJ2-3; D might be TRBD2 (5 bases). The CDR3 bases are TGCAGCGTTGATTCCCGGGGTTTGGCAGATACGCAGTATTTT. Translation: CSVDSRGLADTQYF.